These T cell receptor beta chains were read from a single sample in a study of cytomegalovirus exposure and HLA in healthy donors. The assay was immunoSEQ multiplex PCR, and TCRdb's table has in-frame clones only and misses some. Of about 190,000 clones listed, approximately 79% are singletons. The sequencing sample was made of PBMCs. The receptors shown here come from a woman younger than 30 in good health and CMV-seronegative. Each CDR3 is given with its conserved first and last residue. D genes are given only for firm matches. The listing skips clone size in some rows; elsewhere it reads once, few, many or a size class.

abundance,j_gene,d_gene,v_gene,CDR3nt,CDR3aa
.,TRBJ1-2,TRBD1,TRBV5-1,TGCGCCAGCAGCTCGCGAGGGGGGACAGGGTACTATGGCTACACCTTC,CASSSRGGTGYYGYTF
.,TRBJ2-1,TRBD2,TRBV7-3,TGTGCCAGCAGCTTAAACGGGGGGATAGCTTACAATGAGCAGTTCTTC,CASSLNGGIAYNEQFF
.,TRBJ1-2,.,TRBV5-1,TGCGCCAGCAGCGCAGGGCATCTCGCCTATGGCTACACCTTC,CASSAGHLAYGYTF
.,TRBJ1-1,TRBD1,TRBV5-1,TGCGCCAGCAGCAGTTTCGACAGGGGTCCTCGGAACACTGAAGCTTTCTTT,CASSSFDRGPRNTEAFF
.,TRBJ2-1,.,TRBV7-3,TGTGCCAGCAGCTTAACTGAAGGGGCCGAGCAGTTCTTC,CASSLTEGAEQFF
few,TRBJ2-1,TRBD2,TRBV28,TGTGCCAGCAGAAGGGGAACTAGCGGCTTTTCGAGTGAGCAGTTCTTC,CASRRGTSGFSSEQFF
.,TRBJ1-5,TRBD1,TRBV5-6,TGTGCCAGCAGCTTGACGGCAGGGGGCGTCGGCAATCAGCCCCAGCATTTT,CASSLTAGGVGNQPQHF
few,TRBJ2-3,.,TRBV29-1,TGCAGCGCAATCGCAGGGGGGCGGGATACGCAGTATTTT,CSAIAGGRDTQYF
.,TRBJ2-2,TRBD2,TRBV6-1,TGTGCCAGCAGTGGCACACCGCTAGCGGGGGGATTCACCGGGGAGCTGTTTTTT,CASSGTPLAGGFTGELFF
.,TRBJ2-5,TRBD1,TRBV5-1,TGCGCCAGCAGCTGGGGGACAGGGGGGCCTCAAGAGACCCAGTACTTC,CASSWGTGGPQETQYF
.,TRBJ2-3,TRBD2,TRBV5-1,TGCGCCAGCAGCTTGGGTGGTAGCGGGACCACAGATACGCAGTATTTT,CASSLGGSGTTDTQYF
.,TRBJ1-6,.,TRBV30,TGTGCCTGGAGTTCGCCAGGCTATAATTCACCCCTCCACTTT,CAWSSPGYNSPLHF
.,TRBJ1-2,TRBD1,TRBV27,TGTGCCAGCAGTGACCGAATACCCGGACAGGGGGGAAACTATGGCTACACCTTC,CASSDRIPGQGGNYGYTF
.,TRBJ2-6,.,TRBV18,TGTGCCAGCTCACCATCCGGGTCCCTTTTCTCTGGGGCCAACGTCCTGACTTTC,CASSPSGSLFSGANVLTF
.,TRBJ2-1,TRBD1,TRBV15,TGTGCCACCAGGCCACCAGGGGGCAATGAGCAGTTCTTC,CATRPPGGNEQFF
few,TRBJ2-5,.,TRBV2,TGTGCCAGCAAACGGACAGCACAAGAGACCCAGTACTTC,CASKRTAQETQYF
.,TRBJ1-1,TRBD1,TRBV28,TGTGCCAGCAGCCTGGGGGACAGGGTTTATGGAGCTTTCTTT,CASSLGDRVYGAFF
.,TRBJ1-2,TRBD1,TRBV7-3,TGTGCCAGCAGCGCCACAGCCGGGACAGGAGTCTATGGCTACACCTTC,CASSATAGTGVYGYTF
.,TRBJ2-1,TRBD2,TRBV7-8,TGTGCCAGCAGCTTCTGGCTAGCGGGCTATAATGAGCAGTTCTTC,CASSFWLAGYNEQFF
.,TRBJ1-6,TRBD1,TRBV19,TGTGCCAGTAGGGACGGACAGGGGTATTCACCCCTCCACTTT,CASRDGQGYSPLHF
few,TRBJ1-1,TRBD1,TRBV5-1,TGCGCCAGCAGCCAAAGGACAGGTGCACACACTGAAGCTTTCTTT,CASSQRTGAHTEAFF
.,TRBJ2-5,.,TRBV10-3,TGTGCCATCAGGAGCGGGTCGGAGACCCAGTACTTC,CAIRSGSETQYF
.,TRBJ1-6,.,TRBV19,TGTGCCAGTAAGATCGGCACTAAATACTCCTATAATTCACCCCTCCACTTT,CASKIGTKYSYNSPLHF
.,TRBJ1-1,.,TRBV30,TGTGCCTGGAGTCTCCGGGGGGATCTGAACACTGAAGCTTTCTTT,CAWSLRGDLNTEAFF
.,TRBJ2-1,.,TRBV7-2,TGTGCCAGCAGCACAACGGACAGACCCTATGAGCAGTTCTTC,CASSTTDRPYEQFF
.,TRBJ2-1,TRBD2,TRBV4-3,TGCGCCAGCAGCCAAGATTCGCTAGCGGGAGGGTACAATGAGCAGTTCTTC,CASSQDSLAGGYNEQFF
.,TRBJ2-1,TRBD2,TRBV9,TGTGCCAGCAGCGTCCCCCTTCCCGGCGGGGCACTAGCGGGGACCGATGAGCAGTTCTTC,CASSVPLPGGALAGTDEQFF
.,TRBJ2-1,.,TRBV18,TGTGCCAGCTCAACCCCACTAAATGAGCAGTTCTTC,CASSTPLNEQFF
.,TRBJ2-3,.,TRBV6-4,TGTGCCAGCAGTGACTCGGGGAGAGTTCGTCGCACAGATACGCAGTATTTT,CASSDSGRVRRTDTQYF
.,TRBJ2-3,TRBD2,TRBV5-1,TGCGCCAGCAGCTCAACGGGGGGAGGCACAGATACGCAGTATTTT,CASSSTGGGTDTQYF
once,TRBJ2-5,TRBD1,TRBV7-9,TGTGCCAGCAGCCCCTTCCTGACAGGGTCGGGGGAGACCCAGTACTTC,CASSPFLTGSGETQYF
.,TRBJ1-3,.,TRBV29-1,TGCAGCGGGTGGCTATTAGACGGGAACACCATATATTTT,CSGWLLDGNTIYF
.,TRBJ1-5,.,TRBV30,TGTGCCTGGAGTGTACTAACTAGCAATCAGCCCCAGCATTTT,CAWSVLTSNQPQHF
.,TRBJ2-1,TRBD2,TRBV18,TGTGCCAGCTCACCGTGGACTAGCGGGAACAATGAGCAGTTCTTC,CASSPWTSGNNEQFF
.,TRBJ2-5,TRBD2,TRBV27,TGTGCCAGCAGGGGGGGGGAGACCCAGTACTTC,CASRGGETQYF
few,TRBJ1-1,TRBD1,TRBV27,TGTGCCAGCAGTTGGGTATGGGACAGCCCCACTGAAGCTTTCTTT,CASSWVWDSPTEAFF
.,TRBJ1-5,.,TRBV19,TGTGCCAGTAGTATATCCGTCAATCAGCCCCAGCATTTT,CASSISVNQPQHF
few,TRBJ1-3,TRBD1,TRBV7-7,TGTGCCAGCAGCCCGGGGACAGGCTCTGGAAACACCATATATTTT,CASSPGTGSGNTIYF
few,TRBJ2-3,TRBD2,TRBV10-3,TGTGCCATCAGTGAACTAGCGGGGGCGGGAGATACGCAGTATTTT,CAISELAGAGDTQYF
once,TRBJ2-3,TRBD2,TRBV27,TGTGCCAGCAGTTCCCGGACTAGCGGGAGTGATACGCAGTATTTT,CASSSRTSGSDTQYF
.,TRBJ2-5,.,TRBV28,TGTGCCAGCAGCCTCAGGGTGGATGGGGAGACCCAGTACTTC,CASSLRVDGETQYF
.,TRBJ1-2,TRBD1,TRBV30,TGTGCCTGGGGGGGGACAGGAGGCTACACCTTC,CAWGGTGGYTF
.,TRBJ2-7,.,TRBV6-6,TGTGCCAGCACAGTCCAGCGGTTCTACGAGCAGTACTTC,CASTVQRFYEQYF
.,TRBJ1-2,TRBD1,TRBV5-8,TGTGCCAGCAGCTACGACCCGGGACAGGGGGCCGCCTTC,CASSYDPGQGAAF
few,TRBJ1-5,.,TRBV27,TGTGCCAGCAGTTTCCGAGGAGGGAGCAATCAGCCCCAGCATTTT,CASSFRGGSNQPQHF
.,TRBJ1-2,.,TRBV28,TGTGCCAGCAGGACAGGTGCCCCTCACTATGGCTACACCTTC,CASRTGAPHYGYTF